These 29 T cell receptor beta chains were sequenced from one sample in a study of blood T cell repertoires in COVID-19. TCRdb's copy holds only in-frame clones and misses some; the assay was immunoSEQ multiplex PCR. This repertoire shows 280,000 or so clones, around four fifths found once; its top ten account for roughly a tenth. Specimen: peripheral blood. The source of these receptors is a woman in her 50s who had recovered from COVID-19.

The gene calls are TRBV4-3 and TRBJ2-4, with 14 bases identical to TRBD2. The CDR3 is 17 amino acids. Germline V gene sequence: CDR1 LGHNA, CDR2 YSLEER. V trimming: 1 base; J trimming: 7 bases; junction bases outside the gene matches: 6. CDR3 residues: CASSQGGLAGVDNIQYF. CDR3 in DNA: TGCGCCAGCAGCCAAGGGGGACTAGCGGGAGTAGATAACATTCAGTACTTC.

The chain employs TRBV28 and TRBJ2-7, with a possible D match to TRBD2 (7 bases). The V and J ends lost 6 bases and 5 bases respectively, with 20 bases between them. The CDR3 length is 15 residues. The germline gives CDR1 MDHEN, CDR2 SYDVKM. In DNA form, the CDR3 reads TGTGCCAGCAGCCTAGGGGGGGCGGGGAGAGACGAGCAGTACTTC. Translation: CASSLGGAGRDEQYF.

V is TRBV4-3 and J is TRBJ1-2; TRBD1 matches at 7 bases. Germline V CDR1 and CDR2: LGHNA, YSLEER. The trim removed 0 bases at V and 3 bases at J, leaving 4 bases unmatched. This CDR3 is built from 15 residues. Here the CDR3 DNA reads TGCGCCAGCAGCCAAGAATCGGGGACAGACTATGGCTACACCTTC. Protein sequence: CASSQESGTDYGYTF.

In this sample, this clone turned up a few times. This rearrangement joins TRBV19 to TRBJ2-2; D gene unclear. The ends were cut back, 5 bases at V and 0 bases at J, with 7 bases in the middle. The CDR3 is 14 residues long. Germline CDR1 LNHDA, CDR2 SQIVND (reference sequence). The CDR3 DNA follows: TGTGCCAGTAGTCACACCTCGAACACCGGGGAGCTGTTTTTT. This encodes CASSHTSNTGELFF.

The rearrangement links TRBV29-1 to TRBJ2-3, with 9 bases that match TRBD1. Germline CDR1 reads SQVTM; CDR2 reads ANQGSEA. The CDR3 has 14 residues. With 3 bases clipped from V and 4 bases from J, the junction kept 5 bases outside the gene matches. DNA of the CDR3: TGCAGCGTTGATGGAACAGGGGGCGCAGATACGCAGTATTTT. Translating gives CSVDGTGGADTQYF.

The chain has TRBV27 and TRBJ2-3; D not certain. V lost 2 bases, J lost 4 bases, and 7 bases lay in between. The CDR3 has 13 residues. The germline V gene has CDR1 MNHEY and CDR2 SMNVEV (reference sequence). In nucleotides, the CDR3 is TGTGCCAGCAGTTTACGTCCTGCAGATACGCAGTATTTT. It is translated as CASSLRPADTQYF.

The chain recombines TRBV19 with TRBJ2-1; 7 bases fit TRBD1. The CDR3 contains 17 residues. The ends lost 7 bases at V and 1 base at J; junction bases unmatched: 13. The germline V gene encodes CDR1 LNHDA and CDR2 SQIVND (reference sequence). CDR3: CASTQSRQGRSYNEQFF. The CDR3 bases are TGTGCCAGTACTCAGTCCCGACAGGGTCGGTCCTACAATGAGCAGTTCTTC. Full variable domain (missing parts from reference TRBV19 and TRBJ2-1): DGGITQSPKYLFRKEGQNVTLSCEQNLNHDAMYWYRQDPGQGLRLIYYSQIVNDFQKGDIAEGYSVSREKKESFPLTVTSAQKNPTAFYLCASTQSRQGRSYNEQFFGPGTRLTVL.

The chain couples TRBV7-3 to TRBJ1-1, with 8 bases lining up with TRBD1. V trimming: 5 bases; J trimming: 1 base; junction bases outside the gene matches: 6. CDR1 and CDR2 from the germline V gene are SGHTA and FQGTGA. CDR3 length equals 15 residues. The DNA of the CDR3 is TGTGCCAGCAGCCCCTGGACAGGGTCGAACACTGAAGCTTTCTTT. This gives the protein CASSPWTGSNTEAFF.

The chain links TRBV24-1 to TRBJ1-1, with D uncertain. V was clipped by 5 bases and J by 1 base, with 7 bases between them. The germline CDR1 and CDR2 sequences are KGHDR and SFDVKD. The length of the CDR3 is 13 residues. The CDR3 DNA sequence: TGTGCCACCAGTGCGGTCGGGAACACTGAAGCTTTCTTT. This sequence encodes CATSAVGNTEAFF.

This chain joins TRBV4-1 and TRBJ2-7; 8 bases align to TRBD2. The CDR3 loop spans 16 amino acids. V shed 1 base, J shed 0 bases, and the junction held 5 bases outside the gene matches. CDR1 and CDR2 (germline): MGHRA, YSYEKL. The CDR3 nucleotides are TGCGCCAGCAGCCAAGGGGTAGCGGGGCACTCCTACGAGCAGTACTTC. It codes for CASSQGVAGHSYEQYF.

The chain is built from TRBV5-1 and TRBJ2-7; 11 bases map to TRBD2. Germline trimming cut 7 bases from V and 7 bases from J; bases unmatched to any gene: 10. The CDR3 is made up of 14 amino acids. Germline assignment: CDR1 SGHRS and CDR2 YFSETQ. The CDR3 loop is CASGPGTSGREQYF. In DNA form, the CDR3 reads TGCGCCAGCGGGCCAGGGACTAGCGGTCGGGAGCAGTACTTC.

This clone was found a few times. The J gene is TRBJ2-7, the V gene TRBV19, with 11 bases fitting TRBD2. After removal of 5 bases from V and 5 bases from J, the junction contained 8 bases not matched to a gene. There are 15 residues in the CDR3. CDR1 is LNHDA, CDR2 SQIVND, per germline (reference sequence). The CDR3 spells CASSFVAGGPNEQYF. Here the CDR3 DNA reads TGTGCCAGTAGTTTCGTAGCGGGGGGGCCTAACGAGCAGTACTTC.

The CDR3 DNA is TGTGCCAGCAAAGGCGCGGGGATGGAGGCCAAAAACATTCAGTACTTC. Amino acids: CASKGAGMEAKNIQYF. The V gene is TRBV28, the J gene TRBJ2-4; perhaps TRBD2 as D (6 bases). Per germline, CDR1 MDHEN and CDR2 SYDVKM. This CDR3 has 16 residues. With 7 bases removed from V and 1 base from J, the gap between germline ends came to 17 bases.

The chain carries TRBV27 and TRBJ2-3, with TRBD1 identical over 9 bases. Trimming at V came to 6 bases and at J to 6 bases, leaving 10 bases not matched to a gene. Per the germline V gene, CDR1 is MNHEY and CDR2 is SMNVEV (reference sequence). The CDR3 covers 15 residues. The DNA of the CDR3 is TGTGCCAGCAGATCACAGGGGGCGAGGTGGGATACGCAGTATTTT. Its protein is CASRSQGARWDTQYF.

This clone was counted once. The chain uses TRBV28 and TRBJ1-5; a weak D match, TRBD1 (5 bases). Germline V CDR1 and CDR2: MDHEN, SYDVKM. V gave up 4 bases and J gave up 0 bases, with 13 bases separating them. The CDR3 consists of 16 residues. The CDR3 sequence is CASSSRTIYSNQPQHF. The CDR3 DNA sequence: TGTGCCAGCAGTTCCAGGACAATCTATAGCAATCAGCCCCAGCATTTT.

The CDR3 spells CASSFGQPNQPQHF. The CDR3 DNA sequence: TGTGCCAGCAGTTTCGGACAGCCGAATCAGCCCCAGCATTTT. The chain has TRBV27 and TRBJ1-5; a weak D match, TRBD1 (6 bases). Germline V gene sequence: CDR1 MNHEY, CDR2 SMNVEV (reference sequence). This CDR3 comprises 14 residues. The V end was cut by 3 bases, the J end by 4 bases, with 10 bases between.

The genes are TRBV7-8 and TRBJ1-2; 7 bases align to TRBD1. CDR1 is SGHVS, CDR2 FQNEAQ, per germline. This CDR3 contains 14 residues. V shed 8 bases, J shed 4 bases, and the junction held 10 bases outside the gene matches. CDR3 nucleotides: TGTGCCAGCTCCCTAGGGGGACAGACCTATGGCTACACCTTC. Protein sequence: CASSLGGQTYGYTF.

The chain carries TRBV7-8 and TRBJ1-1, with no clear D. The V end was cut by 1 base, the J end by 0 bases, with 6 bases between. CDR1 SGHVS and CDR2 FQNEAQ come from the germline V gene. The CDR3 has 14 residues. The CDR3 region is CASSLGRVNTEAFF. The CDR3 nucleotides are TGTGCCAGCAGCTTAGGGCGGGTGAACACTGAAGCTTTCTTT. The variable domain in full, with the rest retrieved from reference TRBV7-8 and TRBJ1-1, is GAGVSQSPRYKVAKRGQDVALRCDPISGHVSLFWYQQALGQGPEFLTYFQNEAQLDKSGLPSDRFFAERPEGSVSTLKIQRTQQEDSAVYLCASSLGRVNTEAFFGQGTRLTVV.

At least ten counts were recorded for this clone. The chain is built from TRBV28 and TRBJ1-2; D gene ambiguous. Per germline, CDR1 MDHEN and CDR2 SYDVKM. CDR3 length: 14 amino acids. The ends were cut back, 7 bases at V and 5 bases at J, with 17 bases in the middle. CDR3 DNA sequence: TGTGCCAGCACCGGCGGGCCCGACCTTTATGGCTACACCTTC. Translating gives CASTGGPDLYGYTF.

The chain combines TRBV2 with TRBJ1-4, with 9 nucleotides matching TRBD1. The V gene's germline CDR1 is SNHLY and CDR2 FYNNEI. This CDR3 comprises 19 residues. The ends lost 10 bases at V and 0 bases at J; junction bases unmatched: 18. CDR3 DNA: TGTGCCATCCCACATGTCCCGGGACAGGGCTTTGCAACTAATGAAAAACTGTTTTTT. Encoded protein: CAIPHVPGQGFATNEKLFF.

The gene calls are TRBV21-1 and TRBJ1-5; no DNA check was done on the table's D call, TRBD1. TRBV21-1 is deemed a pseudogene. CDR3 size: 16 residues. The CDR3 loop is CASSKRRGLANQPQHF. In nucleotides, the CDR3 is TGTGCCAGCAGCAAAAGGAGGGGGCTCGCGAATCAGCCCCAGCATTTT.

This chain connects TRBV9 to TRBJ2-4, with 9 nucleotides matching TRBD1. Germline lookup yields CDR1 SGDLS and CDR2 YYNGEE. The CDR3 is 19 amino acids. Germline trimming cut 4 bases from V and 0 bases from J; bases unmatched to any gene: 14. This chain's CDR3 is CASSKEEGQGLSAKNIQYF. CDR3 bases: TGTGCCAGCAGCAAAGAAGAGGGACAGGGCCTGTCAGCCAAAAACATTCAGTACTTC.

The chain combines TRBV18 with TRBJ1-2, with a weak D call TRBD1 (6 bases). V dropped 0 bases and J dropped 2 bases, with 10 bases sitting between them. The CDR3 is made up of 15 amino acids. Per germline, CDR1 KGHSH and CDR2 LQKENI. CDR3 DNA: TGTGCCAGCTCACCACCGACCAGGGGCAACTATGGCTACACCTTC. Its translation: CASSPPTRGNYGYTF.

V and J are TRBV30 and TRBJ2-2, with D unresolved. The V end lost 6 bases, the J end lost 1 base, and 12 bases lay between the germline ends. The CDR3 has 14 amino acids. The germline gives CDR1 GTSNPN, CDR2 SVGIG (reference sequence). The CDR3 DNA reads TGTGCCTGCCCGGTACCTTTGAACACCGGGGAGCTGTTTTTT. Protein: CACPVPLNTGELFF. The whole variable domain, remainder taken from reference TRBV30 and TRBJ2-2, is SQTIHQWPATLVQPVGSPLSLECTVEGTSNPNLYWYRQAAGRGLQLLFYSVGIGQISSEVPQNLSASRPQDRQFILSSKKLLLSDSGFYLCACPVPLNTGELFFGEGSRLTVL.

This sequence joins TRBV18 and TRBJ2-7; 7 nucleotides match TRBD2. Germline CDR1 reads KGHSH; CDR2 reads LQKENI. The trim removed 6 bases at V and 1 base at J, leaving 12 bases unmatched. The CDR3 is 16 residues long. CDR3 loop: CASSSNVGLGSYEQYF. The CDR3 coding sequence is TGTGCCAGCTCCTCCAATGTCGGACTAGGGTCCTACGAGCAGTACTTC.

The gene calls are TRBV27 and TRBJ2-6, with D maybe TRBD1 (6 bases). There are 15 residues in the CDR3. CDR1 and CDR2 from the germline V gene are MNHEY and SMNVEV (reference sequence). V shed 5 bases and J shed 1 base, with 9 bases lying between them. The CDR3 loop is CASSLGQSGANVLTF. CDR3 bases: TGTGCCAGCAGTCTAGGACAGTCTGGGGCCAACGTCCTGACTTTC.

The chain joins TRBV6-5 to TRBJ2-1; D possibly corresponds to TRBD2 (6 bases). The CDR3 consists of 14 residues. In germline, CDR1 is MNHEY, CDR2 SVGAGI. The V end was cut by 6 bases, the J end by 5 bases, with 14 bases between. CDR3 sequence (DNA): TGTGCCAGCAGCCCGGGACGCGGGAACAATGAGCAGTTCTTC. Its protein is CASSPGRGNNEQFF.

The DNA of the CDR3 is TGCGCCAGCAGCTCGACCGGGACAGGGAATGAAAAACTGTTTTTT. It encodes CASSSTGTGNEKLFF. The rearrangement links TRBV5-1 to TRBJ1-4; TRBD1 aligns across 9 bases. The germline gives CDR1 SGHRS, CDR2 YFSETQ. J lost 5 bases, V lost 3 bases, and 5 bases had no gene match. The length of the CDR3 is 15 residues.

This clone was counted a single time. V usage is TRBV11-1 and J usage is TRBJ1-5; TRBD1 matches 7 bases. Germline CDR1 SGHAT, CDR2 FQDESV (reference sequence). Germline trimming cut 5 bases from V and 5 bases from J; bases unmatched to any gene: 12. The length of the CDR3 is 16 residues. The CDR3 region has the DNA TGTGCCAGCAGCCCATATAAGGGGGCTGCGGATCAGCCCCAGCATTTT. Its translation is CASSPYKGAADQPQHF.